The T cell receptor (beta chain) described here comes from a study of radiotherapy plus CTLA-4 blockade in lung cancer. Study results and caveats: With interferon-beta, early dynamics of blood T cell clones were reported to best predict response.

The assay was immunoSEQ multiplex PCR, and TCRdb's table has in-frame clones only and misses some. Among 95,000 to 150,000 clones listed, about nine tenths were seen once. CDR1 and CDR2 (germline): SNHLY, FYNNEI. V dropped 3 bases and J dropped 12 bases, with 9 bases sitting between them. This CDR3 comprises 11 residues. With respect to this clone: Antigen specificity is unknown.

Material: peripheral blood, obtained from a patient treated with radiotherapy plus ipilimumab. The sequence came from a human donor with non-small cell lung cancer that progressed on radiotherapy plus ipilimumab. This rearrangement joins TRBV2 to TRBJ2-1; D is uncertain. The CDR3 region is CASSEARRQFF. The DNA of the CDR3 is TGTGCCAGCAGTGAGGCCCGACGGCAGTTCTTC. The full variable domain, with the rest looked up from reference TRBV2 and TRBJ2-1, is EPEVTQTPSHQVTQMGQEVILRCVPISNHLYFYWYRQILGQKVEFLVSFYNNEISEKSEIFDDQFSVERPDGSNFTLKIRSTKLEDSAMYFCASSEARRQFFGPGTRLTVL.